This T cell receptor (beta chain) was observed in a study of OX40 agonist ivuxolimab in advanced cancers. About the research overall: Males comprised 70% to 85% of the group, whose mean age was approximately 62 years (range roughly 20 to 85). Study-wide findings and caveats: By week 6 at 0.1 to 3.0 mg/kg, blood CD4+ and CD8+ T cells had expanded clonally.

The data were produced by immunoSEQ multiplex PCR, yet TCRdb's version contains in-frame clones alone and is incomplete. Of about 40,000 clones listed, approximately 90% are singletons. Comment on this clone: Its specificity is unknown.

The CDR3 has 14 amino acids. V lost 6 bases and J lost 3, with 15 bases in between. CDR1 and CDR2 from the germline V gene are KGHSH and LQKENI. The input for sequencing was CD4+ or CD8+ T cells sorted from blood, taken in a trial of the OX40 agonist ivuxolimab. This chain joins TRBV18 and TRBJ2-7; D gene unclear. This clonotype was obtained from an adult with an advanced solid tumor such as melanoma, head and neck, liver or kidney cancer. CDR3 residues: CASSFGGANYEQYF. The CDR3 bases are TGTGCCAGCTCCTTCGGCGGAGCGAACTACGAGCAGTACTTC.